This T cell receptor (beta chain) was sequenced in a study of glioma-infiltrating T cells. V lost 6 bases and J lost 1; bases outside the gene matches: 4. CDR3 length equals 16 residues. Germline lookup yields CDR1 LGHNA and CDR2 YNFKEQ. The sample holds one count of this clonotype. A much larger clone sits a single nucleotide away, making a read error possible. The iRepertoire nested amplicon-rescue multiplex PCR amplified TCR alpha and beta CDR3s from RNA. Each CDR3 protein is one row after TCRdb ran MiXCR on the multiplex PCR reads. The profile shows fewer than 250,000 distinct CDR3 sequences, 32% of them singletons.

Source material: glioma tissue, nonneoplastic brain tissue, or PBMCs (not recorded which). The chain couples TRBV4-2 to TRBJ2-3, with 13 bases lining up with TRBD2. The sequence derives from a human donor with low-grade glioma or glioblastoma, undergoing nonglioma brain surgery, or in good health (not recorded which). The chain's CDR3 is CASRRTSGRGTDTQYF. DNA of the CDR3: TGTGCCAGCAGGCGGACTAGCGGGAGAGGCACAGATACGCAGTATTTT.